Reported below is one T cell receptor beta chain. Which antigen it targets is not known. Qualities for individual bases were not recorded, and no much larger clone is one base off. These data belong to a study of blood T cell repertoires in COVID-19 (dated by TCRdb to about 2020). General notes on the study: Samples from collaborators originated in the United States, Italy and Spain and spanned both the acute and convalescent phases of COVID-19. The repertoires were made available in a free public database intended to serve as a resource for research on the immune response to SARS-CoV-2. Samples were obtained from the ongoing ImmuneRACE study (first 160 participants) and from over 1,000 subjects provided by 6 global collaborators. Where available, HLA class I and class II types were taken from metadata supplied by the sample provider and were not determined by assay-based typing. The material from the prospective study consisted of cDNA or gDNA derived from T cells, B-cell-depleted T cells, or PBMCs. Sample metadata almost always included a de-identified subject ID, COVID-19 status, age in years and sex. The dataset comprised deeply sampled blood TCRbeta repertoires from subjects exposed to, actively infected with, or recovered from COVID-19.

Points the paper makes about the study in general: How much clinical and demographic metadata was included differed by source and by participant, and the metadata was provided uncurated.

TCRbeta CDR3 regions were amplified from genomic DNA by means of the immunoSEQ Assay, a bias-controlled multiplex PCR. The original pipeline was this. The number of nucleated cells in each sample was estimated from the amplification of reference gene primers within the assay. To quantify the absolute abundance of each unique TCRbeta CDR3 rearrangement, sequence reads were collapsed and filtered. Productive Simpson clonality was computed per sample as the square root of Simpson's diversity index over productive rearrangements. TCRdb carries this immuneACCESS record with in-frame sequences only. Its versions omit some clonotypes, under half of them owing to an unresolved V gene in the studies checked, with the rest unexplained. V and J calls and clone size are as listed in that table; D and trimming were resolved from the DNA. A total of under 250,000 clones appear in this sample, 86% of them only once. About 1.6% of the sample is taken by the ten largest.

Samples from volunteer blood donors who had recovered from COVID-19 were contributed by a second Seattle source. Each collaborating institution followed its own protocols to collect whole blood in K2EDTA tubes. For TCRbeta analysis, collaborator samples were shipped as frozen whole blood, as isolated PBMCs, or as DNA extracted from either sample type. The sequence was collected from a woman in her sixties or seventies who had recovered from COVID-19. The sequenced sample was peripheral blood.

CDR3 sequence: CASSYSQTRETQYF. The base sequence is TGTGCCAGCAGTTACTCGCAAACGAGGGAGACCCAGTACTTC. The rearrangement combines TRBV6-5 with TRBJ2-5; the D gene lacks a confident call. Counted from cysteine to phenylalanine, this CDR3 has 14 amino acids. The kept DNA is CDR3 alone, 42 bases in frame from the first base. V is pared back by 0 bases and J by 5 bases, with 10 bases lying between the germline termini. CDR1 and CDR2 are drawn from the germline V gene: MNHEY, SVGAGI.